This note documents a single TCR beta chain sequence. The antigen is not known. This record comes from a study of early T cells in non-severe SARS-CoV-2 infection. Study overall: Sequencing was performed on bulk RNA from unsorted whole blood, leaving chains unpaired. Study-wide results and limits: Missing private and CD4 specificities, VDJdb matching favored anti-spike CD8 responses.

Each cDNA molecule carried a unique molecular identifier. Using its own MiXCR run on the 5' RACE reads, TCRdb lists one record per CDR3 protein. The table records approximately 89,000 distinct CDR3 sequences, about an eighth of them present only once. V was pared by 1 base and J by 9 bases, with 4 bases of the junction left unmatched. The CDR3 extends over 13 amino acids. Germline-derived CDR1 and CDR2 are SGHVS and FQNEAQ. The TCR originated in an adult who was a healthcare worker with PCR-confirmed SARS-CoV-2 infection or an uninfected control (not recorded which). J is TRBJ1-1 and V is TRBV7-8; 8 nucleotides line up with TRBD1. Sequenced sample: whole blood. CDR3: CASSLVGQGKAFF. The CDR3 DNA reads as TGTGCCAGCAGCTTAGTAGGACAGGGTAAAGCTTTCTTT.